This TCR beta chain was identified during a study of T cells in Graves' hyperthyroidism and ophthalmopathy. Study findings and constraints: Researchers report that a 13 V-J model separated ophthalmopathy from stable hyperthyroidism.

Authors of the study amplified TCR beta CDR3 regions from RNA transcripts. The HTBI set primed first-round TCR CDR3 RT-PCR. One entry per CDR3 protein, called by TCRdb with MiXCR from the multiplex PCR reads. The sample includes roughly 170,000 distinct CDR3 sequences, 15% to 20% seen only once; the top ten take 29%. The CDR3 totals 19 residues. Germline assignment: CDR1 LGHDT and CDR2 YNNKEL (reference sequence). V lost 1 base to trimming and J lost 5 bases; unmatched junction nucleotides: 14. Thyroid ultrasound, orbital computed tomography, clinical symptoms, and serum thyroxine and TRAb underpinned diagnoses. From 10 ml of fresh peripheral blood, PBMCs were isolated. Note on this clonotype: Antigen specificity is unknown.

The sequenced sample consisted of blood. This chain joins TRBV3-1 and TRBJ2-5; TRBD2 matches at 12 bases. The origin of this receptor is a woman aged 45-60 years with Graves' hyperthyroidism. CDR3 coding DNA: TGTGCCAGCAGCCAAGGGGGTGGCCTAGCGGGGGGGCCGGAGGAGACCCAGTACTTC. Protein sequence: CASSQGGGLAGGPEETQYF.